This section outlines one TCR beta chain sequence together with its context. As processed by the authors: It was from reference gene primer amplification that nucleated cell counts were estimated. Sequencing used immunoSEQ multiplex PCR; TCRdb keeps in-frame clones, though not all of them. That table gives V, J and clone size, and the DNA gave D and trimming. The table includes fewer than 35,000 clones, 65% to 90% detected once. The data are from a study of blood T cell repertoires in COVID-19. Study-wide background: Specimens from acute and convalescent COVID-19 originated in the United States, Italy and Spain. T cells, B-cell-depleted T cells, or PBMCs provided the cDNA or gDNA that served as material.

This CDR3 is built from 13 residues. Trimming left V 2 bases short and J 4 bases short, with 8 bases between. In germline, CDR1 is MNHEY, CDR2 SVGEGT. The specimen sequenced was peripheral blood. The gene calls are TRBV6-2 or TRBV6-3 and TRBJ1-1; TRBD1 might be the D (5 bases). This TCR was sampled from a man older than 75 with active COVID-19. CDR3 sequence (DNA): TGTGCCAGCAGTTACACAAGGGGCACTGAAGCTTTCTTT. It codes for CASSYTRGTEAFF.